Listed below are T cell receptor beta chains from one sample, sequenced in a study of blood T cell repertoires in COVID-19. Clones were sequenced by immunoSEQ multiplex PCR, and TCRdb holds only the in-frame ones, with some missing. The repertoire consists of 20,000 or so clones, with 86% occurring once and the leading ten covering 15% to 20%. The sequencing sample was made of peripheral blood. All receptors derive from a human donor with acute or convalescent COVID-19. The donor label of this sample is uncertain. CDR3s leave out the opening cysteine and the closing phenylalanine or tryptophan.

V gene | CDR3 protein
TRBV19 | ASSDGGGAGDTQY
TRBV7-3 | ASSLGGGPSAGELF
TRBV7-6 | ASSPGTGVAGELF
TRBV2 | ASSEGTSGIQETQY
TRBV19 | ASREQGRGTDTQY
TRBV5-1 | ASSLDGTRQETQY
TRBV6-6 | ASSPTSGGTYEQY
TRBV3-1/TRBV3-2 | ASSRGELAGFTDTQY
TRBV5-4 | ASSPARTGGYGYT
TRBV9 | ASTTLQGPQETQY
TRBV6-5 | ASSSGTGVPGELF
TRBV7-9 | ASSLSTGGTGNTIY
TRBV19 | ASSIGPQGLGYGYT
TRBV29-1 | SVGGTSGRRVNEQF
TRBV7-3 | ASSLTGLSTDTQY
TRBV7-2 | ASSLAAYQETQY
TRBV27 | ASSSTGGRGTGELF
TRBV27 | ASSLSRQRSSYEQY
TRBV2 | ASSGDREETQY
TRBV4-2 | ASSLGGSTDTQY
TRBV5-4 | ATGTGGDGYT
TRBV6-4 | ASSEDYASTDTQY
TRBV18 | ASSRTSGGGTDTQY
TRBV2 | ASNGLAGERETQY
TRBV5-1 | ASSLGGSGVYEQY
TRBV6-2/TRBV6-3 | ASSYPGLVTDTQY
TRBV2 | ASSEARGLETQY
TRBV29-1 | SPLGQGEHQPQH
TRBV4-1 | ASSQGVGTARTEAF
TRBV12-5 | ASGLVQDTIQEQF
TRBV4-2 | ASSQVGLAGGSTGELF
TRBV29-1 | SVYPWGGLAGEETQY
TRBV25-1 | ASSEYPTRGSEKLF
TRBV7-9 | ASSLRISSTDTQY
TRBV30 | AWNRGTGNTEAF
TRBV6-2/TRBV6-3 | ASSSGREAPGGEQF
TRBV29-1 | SAGQGETEAF